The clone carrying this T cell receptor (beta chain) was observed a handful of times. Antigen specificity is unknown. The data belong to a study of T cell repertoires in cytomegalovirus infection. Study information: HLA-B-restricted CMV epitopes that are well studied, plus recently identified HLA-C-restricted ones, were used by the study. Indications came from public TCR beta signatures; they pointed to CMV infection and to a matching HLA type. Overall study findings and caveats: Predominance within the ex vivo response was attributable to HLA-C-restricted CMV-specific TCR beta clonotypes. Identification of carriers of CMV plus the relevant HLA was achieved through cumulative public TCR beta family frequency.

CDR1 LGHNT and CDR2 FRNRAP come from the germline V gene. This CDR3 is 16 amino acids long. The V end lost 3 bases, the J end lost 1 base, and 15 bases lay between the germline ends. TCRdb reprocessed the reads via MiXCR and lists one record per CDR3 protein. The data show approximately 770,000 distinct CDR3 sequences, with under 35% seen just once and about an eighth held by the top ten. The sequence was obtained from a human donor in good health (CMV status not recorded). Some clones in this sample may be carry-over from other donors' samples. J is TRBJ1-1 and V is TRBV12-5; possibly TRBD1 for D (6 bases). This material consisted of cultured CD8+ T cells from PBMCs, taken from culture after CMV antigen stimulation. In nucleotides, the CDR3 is TGTGCTAGTGGTTTCCTTCACGAGGGGGGGAACACTGAAGCTTTCTTT. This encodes CASGFLHEGGNTEAFF.